Listed below are T cell receptor beta chains from one sample, sequenced in a study of brain T cells in children with intractable seizures. Generated by immunoSEQ multiplex PCR, the TCRdb table keeps only in-frame clones and is missing some. Of about 340,000 clones in the sample, over 85% are singletons; the top ten hold about 6%. Source: peripheral blood, taken 4 to 6 months after surgery. Every receptor here comes from a boy under two years old with tuberous sclerosis and intractable seizures. Both conserved end residues are part of each CDR3. The D gene is left open where the match is weak. Only part of the rows carry a size: once, few, many, or a class if the clone is expanded.

v_gene	j_gene	d_gene	abundance	CDR3nt	CDR3aa
TRBV18	TRBJ2-5	TRBD1	.	TGTGCCAGCTCACCGGACAGGTCGGAGACCCAGTACTTC	CASSPDRSETQYF
TRBV19	TRBJ2-1	.	.	TGTGCCAGTAGTATGACAGGTCGGGGGGACGATGAGCAGTTCTTC	CASSMTGRGDDEQFF
TRBV5-1	TRBJ1-1	TRBD1	.	TGCGCCAGCAGCCCACCAGGGGGGGGACCCACTGAAGCTTTCTTT	CASSPPGGGPTEAFF
TRBV19	TRBJ1-2	TRBD1	.	TGTGCCACCCTACCCCGGGACAGGGGCGATATGTTGGGCTACACCTTC	CATLPRDRGDMLGYTF
TRBV2	TRBJ1-6	.	.	TGTGCCAGCATCGAAACTATTAGACAGGCCGCCACCCCTGATTCACCCCTCCACTTT	CASIETIRQAATPDSPLHF
TRBV7-2	TRBJ2-6	TRBD1	.	TGTGCCAGCAGCTCGACAGGGGGCGCTGGGGCCAACGTCCTGACTTTC	CASSSTGGAGANVLTF
TRBV9	TRBJ2-3	.	.	TGTGCCAGCAGCGTACAGGTACCCGTCGGCCCAGATACGCAGTATTTT	CASSVQVPVGPDTQYF
TRBV21-1	TRBJ1-2	.	.	TGTGCCAGCAGCAACGGACCTGGAGGCTACACCTTC	CASSNGPGGYTF
TRBV2	TRBJ2-1	.	.	TGTGCCAGCAGTGTGTCTTCTATAGCGAGGAGCTCCTACAATGAGCAGTTCTTC	CASSVSSIARSSYNEQFF
TRBV12-3/TRBV12-4	TRBJ1-2	.	.	TGTGCCAGCAGTTTAGTGGATAACTATGGCTACACCTTC	CASSLVDNYGYTF
TRBV6-5	TRBJ1-4	.	.	TGTGCCAGCAGGAAGGGGCCGGAGACTAATGAAAAACTGTTTTTT	CASRKGPETNEKLFF
TRBV3-1/TRBV3-2	TRBJ2-7	.	.	TGTGCCAGCAGCCAAGTGGTCCGTAGCTACGAGCAGTACTTC	CASSQVVRSYEQYF
TRBV6-5	TRBJ2-7	TRBD1	.	TGTGCCAGCAGAACCGGGACAGGGCCCTACGAGCAGTACTTC	CASRTGTGPYEQYF
TRBV7-9	TRBJ2-7	TRBD1	.	TGTGCCAGCAGCCACCGGGACAGTGTTTTCGAGCAGTACTTC	CASSHRDSVFEQYF
TRBV11-1	TRBJ1-1	.	once	TGTGCCAGCAGCTTTTATGGAGGTGCTGAAGCTTTCTTT	CASSFYGGAEAFF
TRBV5-1	TRBJ2-7	.	.	TGCGCCAGCAGCTTGTCGCCGGGGGACTACGAGCAGTACTTC	CASSLSPGDYEQYF
TRBV11-3	TRBJ2-7	.	.	TGTGCCAGCAGCTCTTTTACGGGACAACACTACGAGCAGTACTTC	CASSSFTGQHYEQYF
TRBV27	TRBJ1-1	.	.	TGTGCCAGCAGTCACCCTCGGGGGAGGTTTCGAGCTTTCTTT	CASSHPRGRFRAFF
TRBV25-1	TRBJ2-3	TRBD2	.	TGTGCCAGCAGTGAATATAGCGGGAGTATCTCAGATACGCAGTATTTT	CASSEYSGSISDTQYF
TRBV5-6	TRBJ1-1	.	.	TGTGCCAGCAGCTCAATGGGCCACACTGAAGCTTTCTTT	CASSSMGHTEAFF
TRBV6-5	TRBJ2-3	.	.	TGTGCCAGCGGGGGTTTGTTAGGTACGCAGTATTTT	CASGGLLGTQYF
TRBV5-1	TRBJ1-2	.	.	TGCGCCAGCAGCTCCCAGGGTTACTATGGCTACACCTTC	CASSSQGYYGYTF
TRBV5-4	TRBJ2-5	TRBD1	.	TGTGCCAGCAGCTTCGACAGGGGGGAAGAGACCCAGTACTTC	CASSFDRGEETQYF
TRBV4-1	TRBJ2-7	.	.	TGCGCCAGCAGCGAGGCTAAAGGTGCCTACGAGCAGTACTTC	CASSEAKGAYEQYF
TRBV4-2	TRBJ2-7	.	.	TGTGCCAGCAGCCCTCACGGGAGCTCCTACGAGCAGTACTTC	CASSPHGSSYEQYF
TRBV10-3	TRBJ2-7	TRBD2	.	TGTGCCTTAGGACTAGCGGGAGCCTCCTACGAGCAGTACTTC	CALGLAGASYEQYF
TRBV3-1/TRBV3-2	TRBJ2-1	.	.	TGTGCCAGCAGCCACCAAAGGGGGTTAAGCTCCTACAATGAGCAGTTCTTC	CASSHQRGLSSYNEQFF
TRBV4-1	TRBJ2-3	.	once	TGCGCCAGCAGCCAAGACAGGGGTACAGATACGCAGTATTTT	CASSQDRGTDTQYF
TRBV7-9	TRBJ2-5	TRBD1	.	TGTGCCAGCAGCTCGAATCACAGGGGGCGGCAAGAGACCCAGTACTTC	CASSSNHRGRQETQYF
TRBV6-5	TRBJ2-2	.	.	TGTGCCAGCAGTTACGAAGCCGGGCCCGGGGAGCTGTTTTTT	CASSYEAGPGELFF
TRBV9	TRBJ2-7	.	.	TGTGCCAGCAGCGTAGTACCGAACGAGCAGTACTTC	CASSVVPNEQYF
TRBV6-1	TRBJ1-5	.	.	TGTGCCAGCAGTGATCCTCCTAGCAATCAGCCCCAGCATTTT	CASSDPPSNQPQHF
TRBV7-9	TRBJ2-3	TRBD2	.	TGTGCCAGCAGCGGACTAGCGCCCAGCACAGATACGCAGTATTTT	CASSGLAPSTDTQYF
TRBV19	TRBJ2-7	.	once	TGTGCCAGTAGTCGGGCAGACCCCTACGAGCAGTACTTC	CASSRADPYEQYF
TRBV3-1/TRBV3-2	TRBJ1-2	.	.	TGTGCCAGCAGCCAAGGTGGCGGCGTCGGTAACTTC	CASSQGGGVGNF
TRBV2	TRBJ1-2	TRBD1	once	TGTGCCAGCAGTGAACAGGGGGTCTATGGCTACACCTTC	CASSEQGVYGYTF
TRBV4-1	TRBJ1-6	.	.	TGCGCCAGCAGCCACCCTTTCAACTCCTATAATTCACCCCTCCACTTT	CASSHPFNSYNSPLHF
TRBV13	TRBJ2-1	.	.	TGCGCCAGCAGCTTACGGGCGGCGGCGGGGATCGATAATGAGCAGTTCTTC	CASSLRAAAGIDNEQFF
TRBV3-1/TRBV3-2	TRBJ2-5	TRBD2	.	TGTGCCAGCAGCCAGGGACTAGCGGGGGCAGAGACCCAGTACTTC	CASSQGLAGAETQYF
TRBV6-5	TRBJ1-1	.	.	TGTGCCAGCAGTTACTCGATGCTGGGGGGCACTGAAGCTTTCTTT	CASSYSMLGGTEAFF
TRBV5-4	TRBJ1-4	.	.	TGTGCCAGCAGCCTGGGCACAGTTAATGAAAAACTGTTTTTT	CASSLGTVNEKLFF
TRBV18	TRBJ2-7	.	.	TGTGCCAGCTCACCCGATCCCTACGAGCAGTACTTC	CASSPDPYEQYF
TRBV25-1	TRBJ2-2	.	.	TGTGCCAGCAGTGAATTTCCGGAGGACACCGGGGAGCTGTTTTTT	CASSEFPEDTGELFF
TRBV29-1	TRBJ2-7	.	once	TGCAGCGTTGCGATCCTAGCTTACAACGAGCAGTACTTC	CSVAILAYNEQYF
TRBV2	TRBJ2-1	.	.	TGTGCCAGCGACCTTGGAGGGATTACCCCCTACAATGAGCAGTTCTTC	CASDLGGITPYNEQFF
TRBV7-2	TRBJ2-1	.	.	TGTGCCAGCAGCTTGGGGGCCCGGTTAGGCAATGAGCAGTTCTTC	CASSLGARLGNEQFF
TRBV30	TRBJ2-1	TRBD2	.	TGTGCCTGGAGTGACGGACTAGCGGGAGTTGAGCAGTTCTTC	CAWSDGLAGVEQFF
TRBV25-1	TRBJ2-7	.	.	TGTGCCAGCAGTTTTGGCGGGTTCTACGAGCAGTACTTC	CASSFGGFYEQYF
TRBV5-1	TRBJ1-2	TRBD1	.	TGCGCCAGCAGCGTACAGGGGGGATATGGCTACACCTTC	CASSVQGGYGYTF
TRBV25-1	TRBJ1-2	.	.	TGTGCCAGCAGTAAAACGGCGGATAACTACTATGGCTACACCTTC	CASSKTADNYYGYTF
TRBV2	TRBJ1-2	TRBD1	.	TGTGCCAGCAGTGAAGTTCAGGGGGATTACTATGGCTACACCTTC	CASSEVQGDYYGYTF
TRBV2	TRBJ1-1	.	.	TGTGCCAGCATCTCTTTGAACACTGAAGCTTTCTTT	CASISLNTEAFF
TRBV12-3/TRBV12-4	TRBJ1-1	.	.	TGTGCCAGCAGTTTAGGGACGGGAGATGAAGCTTTCTTT	CASSLGTGDEAFF
TRBV4-2	TRBJ2-7	TRBD2	.	TGTGCCAGCAGCCAAGTCTTGGGTCTAGCGGGGTCGTACGAGCAGTACTTC	CASSQVLGLAGSYEQYF
TRBV6-1	TRBJ1-1	.	once	TGTGCCAGCAGTGAGTGGCAGCCCATGAACACTGAAGCTTTCTTT	CASSEWQPMNTEAFF
TRBV19	TRBJ1-1	TRBD1	.	TGTGCCAGTAGTTACACAGGGGACACTGAAGCTTTCTTT	CASSYTGDTEAFF
TRBV6-5	TRBJ1-1	.	.	TGTGCCAGCCGAGTTTCTATAATCGCTGAAGCTTTCTTT	CASRVSIIAEAFF